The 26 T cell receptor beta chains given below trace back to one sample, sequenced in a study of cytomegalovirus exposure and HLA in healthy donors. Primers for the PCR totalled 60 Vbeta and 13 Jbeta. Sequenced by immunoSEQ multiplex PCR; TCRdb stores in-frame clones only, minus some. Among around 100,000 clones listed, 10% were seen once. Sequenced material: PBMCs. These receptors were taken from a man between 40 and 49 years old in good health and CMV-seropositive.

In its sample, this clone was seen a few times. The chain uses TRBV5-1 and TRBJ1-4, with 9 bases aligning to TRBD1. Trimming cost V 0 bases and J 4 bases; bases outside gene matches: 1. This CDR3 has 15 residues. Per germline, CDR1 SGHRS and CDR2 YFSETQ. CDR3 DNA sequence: TGCGCCAGCAGCTTGGACAGGGGGCATAATGAAAAACTGTTTTTT. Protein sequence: CASSLDRGHNEKLFF.

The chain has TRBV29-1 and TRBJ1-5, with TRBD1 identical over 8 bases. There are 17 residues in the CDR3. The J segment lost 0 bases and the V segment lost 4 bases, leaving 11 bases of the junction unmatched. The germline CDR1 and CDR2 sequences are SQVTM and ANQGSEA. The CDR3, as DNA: TGCAGCGTTGTCGAGGTACAGGGGGGGGATAGCAATCAGCCCCAGCATTTT. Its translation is CSVVEVQGGDSNQPQHF.

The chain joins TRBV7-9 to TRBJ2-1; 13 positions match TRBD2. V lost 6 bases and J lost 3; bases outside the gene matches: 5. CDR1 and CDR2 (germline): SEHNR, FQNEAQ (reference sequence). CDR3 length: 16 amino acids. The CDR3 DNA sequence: TGTGCCAGCAGTCCTCGGACTAGCGGGAGCTACAATGAGCAGTTCTTC. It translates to CASSPRTSGSYNEQFF.

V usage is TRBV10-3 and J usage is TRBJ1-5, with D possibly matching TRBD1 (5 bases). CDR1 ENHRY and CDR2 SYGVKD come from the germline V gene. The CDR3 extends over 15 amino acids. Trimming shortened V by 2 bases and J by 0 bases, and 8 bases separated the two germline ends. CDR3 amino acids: CAISEADSSNQPQHF. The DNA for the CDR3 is TGTGCCATCAGTGAGGCCGACAGTAGCAATCAGCCCCAGCATTTT.

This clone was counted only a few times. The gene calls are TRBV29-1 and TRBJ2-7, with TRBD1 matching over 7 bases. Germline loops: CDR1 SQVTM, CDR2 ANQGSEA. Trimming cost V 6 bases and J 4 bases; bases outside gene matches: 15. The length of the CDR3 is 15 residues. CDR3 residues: CSVVIPGQKAYEQYF. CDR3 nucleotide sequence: TGCAGCGTAGTAATACCGGGACAGAAAGCATACGAGCAGTACTTC.

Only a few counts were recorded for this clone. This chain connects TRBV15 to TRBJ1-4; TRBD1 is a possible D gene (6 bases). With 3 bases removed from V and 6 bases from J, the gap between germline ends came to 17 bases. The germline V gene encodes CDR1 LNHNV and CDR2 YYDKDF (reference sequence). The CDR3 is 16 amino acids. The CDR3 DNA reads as TGTGCCACCAGCAGGGGAGGGGGGTACAAGGATGAAAAACTGTTTTTT. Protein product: CATSRGGGYKDEKLFF.

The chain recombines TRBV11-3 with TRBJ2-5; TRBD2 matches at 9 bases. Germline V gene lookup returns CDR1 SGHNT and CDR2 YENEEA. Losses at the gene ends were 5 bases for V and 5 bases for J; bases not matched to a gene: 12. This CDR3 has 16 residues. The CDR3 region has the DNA TGTGCCAGCAGCGTCGCCCCCGGGACTAGCTTCGAGACCCAGTACTTC. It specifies CASSVAPGTSFETQYF.

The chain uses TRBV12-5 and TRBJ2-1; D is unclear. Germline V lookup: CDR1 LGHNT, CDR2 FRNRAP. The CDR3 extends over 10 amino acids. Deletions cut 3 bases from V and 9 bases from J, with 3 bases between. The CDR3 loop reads CASGFSEQFF. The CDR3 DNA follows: TGTGCTAGTGGTTTTAGTGAGCAGTTCTTC.

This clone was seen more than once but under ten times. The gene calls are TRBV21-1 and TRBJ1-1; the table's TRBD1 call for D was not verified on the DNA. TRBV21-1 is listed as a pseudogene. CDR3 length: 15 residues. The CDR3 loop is CASSNKGTENTEAFF. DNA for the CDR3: TGTGCCAGCAGCAACAAGGGGACAGAGAACACTGAAGCTTTCTTT.

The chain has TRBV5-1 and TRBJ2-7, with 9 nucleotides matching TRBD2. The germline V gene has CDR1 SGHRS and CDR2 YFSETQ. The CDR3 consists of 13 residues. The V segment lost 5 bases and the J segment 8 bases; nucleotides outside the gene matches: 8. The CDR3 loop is CASRLGTSRQQYF. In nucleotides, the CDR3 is TGCGCCAGCAGGTTAGGGACTAGCCGTCAGCAGTACTTC.

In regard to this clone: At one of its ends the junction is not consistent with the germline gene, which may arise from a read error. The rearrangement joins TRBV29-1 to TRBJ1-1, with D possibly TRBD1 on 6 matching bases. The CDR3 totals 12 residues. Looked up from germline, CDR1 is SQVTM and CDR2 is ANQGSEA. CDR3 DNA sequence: TGCAGCGGGGGACAAACGAACACTGGAGCTTTCTTT. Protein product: CSGGQTNTGAFF.

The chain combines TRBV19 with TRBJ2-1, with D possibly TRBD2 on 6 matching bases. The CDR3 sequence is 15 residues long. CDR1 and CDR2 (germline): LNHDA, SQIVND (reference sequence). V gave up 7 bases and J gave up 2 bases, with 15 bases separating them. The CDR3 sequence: CASTTGAGTYNEQFF. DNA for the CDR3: TGTGCCAGTACCACGGGAGCCGGCACCTACAATGAGCAGTTCTTC.

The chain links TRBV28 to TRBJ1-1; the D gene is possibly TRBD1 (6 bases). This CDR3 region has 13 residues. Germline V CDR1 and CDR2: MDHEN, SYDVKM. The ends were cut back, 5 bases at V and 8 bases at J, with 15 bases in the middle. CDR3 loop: CASSPPTGSEAFF. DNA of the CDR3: TGTGCCAGCAGTCCACCGACAGGCAGCGAAGCTTTCTTT.

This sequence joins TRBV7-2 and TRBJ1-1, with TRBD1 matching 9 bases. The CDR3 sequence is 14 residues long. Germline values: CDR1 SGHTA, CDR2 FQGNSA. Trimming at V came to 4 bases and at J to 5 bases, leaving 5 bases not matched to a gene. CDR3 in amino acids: CASSWGTGQTEAFF. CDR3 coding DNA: TGTGCCAGCAGCTGGGGGACAGGGCAGACTGAAGCTTTCTTT.

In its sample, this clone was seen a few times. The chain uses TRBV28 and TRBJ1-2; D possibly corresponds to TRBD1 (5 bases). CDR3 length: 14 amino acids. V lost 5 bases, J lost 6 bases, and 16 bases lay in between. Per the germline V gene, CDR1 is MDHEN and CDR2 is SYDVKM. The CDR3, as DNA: TGTGCCAGCAGTCCCGGGGGGAGCCTCAATGGCTACACCTTC. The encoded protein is CASSPGGSLNGYTF.

The CDR3 loop is CASREKVPSYNEQFF. CDR3 nucleotides: TGTGCCAGCAGGGAGAAGGTCCCCTCCTACAATGAGCAGTTCTTC. The chain employs TRBV9 and TRBJ2-1; D is ambiguous. The germline V gene has CDR1 SGDLS and CDR2 YYNGEE. The V and J ends lost 5 bases and 0 bases respectively, with 12 bases between them. This CDR3 comprises 15 residues.

CDR3 sequence (DNA): TGCGCCAGCAGTGGGCAAGCGGGACCCGTCCGGCAGTTCTTC. This sequence encodes CASSGQAGPVRQFF. The chain couples TRBV10-1 to TRBJ2-1, with 7 bases matching TRBD2. Looked up from germline, CDR1 is WNHNN and CDR2 is SYGVQD (reference sequence). Germline trimming cut 4 bases from V and 12 bases from J; bases unmatched to any gene: 12. The length of the CDR3 is 14 residues.

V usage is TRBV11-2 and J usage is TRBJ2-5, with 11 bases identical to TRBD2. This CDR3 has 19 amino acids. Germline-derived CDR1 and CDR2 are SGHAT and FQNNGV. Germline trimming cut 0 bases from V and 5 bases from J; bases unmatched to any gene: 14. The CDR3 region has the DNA TGTGCCAGCAGCTTAGATGGGCTAGCGGGAGGTCTGGTGGGGGAGACCCAGTACTTC. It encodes CASSLDGLAGGLVGETQYF. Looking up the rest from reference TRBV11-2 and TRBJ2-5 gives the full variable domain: EAGVAQSPRYKIIEKRQSVAFWCNPISGHATLYWYQQILGQGPKLLIQFQNNGVVDDSQLPKDRFSAERLKGVDSTLKIQPAKLEDSAVYLCASSLDGLAGGLVGETQYFGPGTRLLVL.

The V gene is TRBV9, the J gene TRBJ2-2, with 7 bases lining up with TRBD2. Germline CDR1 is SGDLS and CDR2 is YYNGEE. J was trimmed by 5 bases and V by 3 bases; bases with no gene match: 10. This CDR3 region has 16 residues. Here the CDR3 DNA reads TGTGCCAGCAGCGCGTCGCTAGCGGAGGCTACCGGGGAGCTGTTTTTT. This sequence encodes CASSASLAEATGELFF.

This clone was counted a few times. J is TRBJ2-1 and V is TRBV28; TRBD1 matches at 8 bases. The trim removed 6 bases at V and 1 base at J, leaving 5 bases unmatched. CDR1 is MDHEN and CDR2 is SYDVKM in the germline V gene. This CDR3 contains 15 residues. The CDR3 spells CASSAGQESYNEQFF. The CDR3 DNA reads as TGTGCCAGCAGCGCGGGACAGGAATCCTACAATGAGCAGTTCTTC.

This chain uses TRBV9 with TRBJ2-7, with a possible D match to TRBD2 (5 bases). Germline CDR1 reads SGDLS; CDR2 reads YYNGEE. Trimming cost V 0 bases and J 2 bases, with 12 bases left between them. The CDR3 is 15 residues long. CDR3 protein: CASSVVSDGTYEQYF. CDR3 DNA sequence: TGTGCCAGCAGCGTAGTCTCGGACGGGACCTACGAGCAGTACTTC.

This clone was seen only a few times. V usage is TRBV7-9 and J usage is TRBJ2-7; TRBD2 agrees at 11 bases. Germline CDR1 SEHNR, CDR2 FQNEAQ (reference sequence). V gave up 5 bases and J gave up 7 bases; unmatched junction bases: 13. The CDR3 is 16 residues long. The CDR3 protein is CASSNPSGRRFFEQYF. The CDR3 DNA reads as TGTGCCAGCAGCAACCCTAGCGGGAGGCGCTTTTTTGAGCAGTACTTC.

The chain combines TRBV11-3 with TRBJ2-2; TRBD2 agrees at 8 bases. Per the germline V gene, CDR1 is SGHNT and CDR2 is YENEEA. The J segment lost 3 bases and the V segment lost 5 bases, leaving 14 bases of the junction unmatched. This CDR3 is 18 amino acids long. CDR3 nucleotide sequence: TGTGCCAGCAGCAATACACTAAGCGGGAGATACGACACCGGGGAGCTGTTTTTT. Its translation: CASSNTLSGRYDTGELFF.

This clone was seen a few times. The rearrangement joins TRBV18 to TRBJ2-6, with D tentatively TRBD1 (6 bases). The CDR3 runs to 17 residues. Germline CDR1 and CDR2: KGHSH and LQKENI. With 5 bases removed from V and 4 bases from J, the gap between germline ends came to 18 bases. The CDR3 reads CASSTRGGLHGANVLTF. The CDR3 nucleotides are TGTGCCAGCTCAACCAGGGGCGGGCTACACGGGGCCAACGTCCTGACTTTC.

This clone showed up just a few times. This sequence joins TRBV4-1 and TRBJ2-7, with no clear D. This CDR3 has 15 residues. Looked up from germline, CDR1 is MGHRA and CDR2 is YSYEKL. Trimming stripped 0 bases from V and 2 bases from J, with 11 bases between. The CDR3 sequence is CASSQDWQRTYEQYF. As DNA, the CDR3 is TGCGCCAGCAGCCAAGACTGGCAGAGGACCTACGAGCAGTACTTC.

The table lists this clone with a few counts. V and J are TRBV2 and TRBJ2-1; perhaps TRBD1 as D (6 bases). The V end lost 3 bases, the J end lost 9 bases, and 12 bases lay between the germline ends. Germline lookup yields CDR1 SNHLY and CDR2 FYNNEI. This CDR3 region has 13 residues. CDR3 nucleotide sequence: TGTGCCAGCAGTGAGGACAGCCCCGTTGAGCAGTTCTTC. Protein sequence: CASSEDSPVEQFF.